This T cell receptor beta chain was retrieved from a study of T cells in Graves' hyperthyroidism and ophthalmopathy. Whole-study results and caveats: From stable hyperthyroidism, ophthalmopathy was set apart by a 13 V-J model. Among clonotypes expanded in thyroid above 0.001, most were also found in blood.

Diagnoses rested on clinical symptoms, serum thyroxine and TRAb, thyroid ultrasound and orbital computed tomography. Template material for amplifying TCR beta CDR3 regions consisted of RNA transcripts. TCR CDR3 regions were first amplified by RT-PCR with HTBI primers. TCRdb fed the multiplex PCR reads into MiXCR, producing one record per CDR3 protein. The sample yields roughly 500,000 distinct CDR3 sequences, about 45% seen once. The CDR3 is 16 amino acids. CDR1 and CDR2 (germline): MRHNA, SNTAGT. After removal of 2 bases from V and 5 bases from J, the junction contained 5 bases not matched to a gene. This clonotype was detected only once. What it binds is unknown.

Sample: peripheral blood or thyroid tissue (not recorded which). The V and J genes are TRBV6-4 and TRBJ2-5; TRBD2 matches 13 bases. This clonotype was obtained from an adult woman with Graves' disease, either hyperthyroidism or ophthalmopathy (not recorded which). The CDR3 sequence: CASSDGTSGRGETQYF. The CDR3 DNA reads as TGTGCCAGCAGTGACGGAACTAGCGGGAGGGGTGAGACCCAGTACTTC.